Following are 24 T cell receptor beta chains from one sample sequenced in a study of shared clonotypes between healthy human individuals. Libraries were prepared by immunoSEQ multiplex PCR; TCRdb keeps only in-frame clonotypes and omits some of them. The top ten hold about 0.41% of the sample, which has roughly 2.2 million clones, 93% seen once. Sequencing was carried out using naive CD4+ T cells from PBMCs. Subset reported: CD45RA+ positively selected. The receptor source for this set is a man younger than 35 in good health. Some clones in this sample may be carry-over from other donors' samples.

This chain connects TRBV4-3 to TRBJ2-7; weak D call: TRBD2 (5 bases). Germline loops: CDR1 LGHNA, CDR2 YSLEER. Between the trimmed V and J ends, which lost 3 bases and 2 bases, there was a span of 14 bases. This CDR3 contains 15 residues. The CDR3 nucleotides are TGCGCCAGCAGCCAGAGAACCGGGATTGCCTACGAGCAGTACTTC. This codes for CASSQRTGIAYEQYF.

The chain's CDR3 is CASSLSARPGSTEAFF. The CDR3 nucleotides are TGTGCCAGCAGTTTATCGGCACGACCGGGAAGCACTGAAGCTTTCTTT. The V call is TRBV28, the J call TRBJ1-1; no clear D. Germline V gives CDR1 MDHEN, CDR2 SYDVKM. The CDR3 has 16 amino acids. Trimming took 1 base from V and 4 from J, leaving 16 bases between them.

V gene TRBV7-8 combines with J gene TRBJ1-1, with 10 bases that match TRBD1. There are 16 residues in the CDR3. The trim removed 2 bases at V and 0 bases at J, leaving 3 bases unmatched. Germline lookup yields CDR1 SGHVS and CDR2 FQNEAQ. The CDR3 region is CASSLLTGGLNTEAFF. The CDR3 DNA reads TGTGCCAGCAGCTTACTGACAGGGGGCCTGAACACTGAAGCTTTCTTT.

This clone has just one count. The rearrangement links TRBV5-1 to TRBJ2-5, with 11 bases aligning to TRBD2. The V gene's germline CDR1 is SGHRS and CDR2 YFSETQ. Losses at the gene ends were 4 bases for V and 5 bases for J; bases not matched to a gene: 10. CDR3 length: 16 residues. The DNA of the CDR3 is TGCGCCAGCAGCCCCGGGACTAGCGGAGGGGGGGAGACCCAGTACTTC. This codes for CASSPGTSGGGETQYF.

The chain has TRBV19 and TRBJ1-1; D is uncertain. CDR3 length: 12 amino acids. V shed 6 bases and J shed 5 bases, with 10 bases lying between them. CDR1 and CDR2 from the germline V gene are LNHDA and SQIVND (reference sequence). The CDR3 nucleotides are TGTGCCAGTAGAGCCCGCGAGACTGAAGCTTTCTTT. This encodes CASRARETEAFF.

This sequence joins TRBV28 and TRBJ2-7; a possible D gene is TRBD2 (5 bases). Germline lookup yields CDR1 MDHEN and CDR2 SYDVKM. V lost 3 bases, J lost 2 bases, and 8 bases lay in between. The CDR3 consists of 13 residues. CDR3 DNA sequence: TGTGCCAGCAGTTTTTGGGGAGCCTACGAGCAGTACTTC. Its translation is CASSFWGAYEQYF.

Worth noting for this clone: This CDR3 is also generated by other DNA sequences in the sample. The chain is built from TRBV29-1 and TRBJ2-3; TRBD1 is a possible D gene (6 bases). Germline lookup yields CDR1 SQVTM and CDR2 ANQGSEA. Trimming stripped 4 bases from V and 1 base from J, with 9 bases between. CDR3 length: 13 amino acids. CDR3 sequence: CSVGGPRTDTQYF. CDR3 sequence (DNA): TGCAGCGTTGGGGGGCCCCGCACAGATACGCAGTATTTT.

The gene calls are TRBV6-5 and TRBJ1-5; D is ambiguous. The CDR3 length is 14 residues. The germline V gene has CDR1 MNHEY and CDR2 SVGAGI. Trimming shortened V by 5 bases and J by 7 bases, and 15 bases separated the two germline ends. CDR3 in DNA: TGTGCCAGCAGTCATCATCAGGAACCCCAGCCCCAGCATTTT. It codes for CASSHHQEPQPQHF.

This clone came up a few times. CDR3 residues: CASSSQYSNQPQHF. CDR3 DNA: TGTGCCAGCTCGTCCCAATATAGCAATCAGCCCCAGCATTTT. The chain recombines TRBV18 with TRBJ1-5, with D unclear. Deletions cut 6 bases from V and 0 bases from J, with 9 bases between. The germline V gene has CDR1 KGHSH and CDR2 LQKENI. This CDR3 has 14 amino acids.

The rearrangement uses TRBV7-9 and TRBJ2-5; 10 bases are shared with TRBD2. CDR3 length: 17 residues. CDR1 and CDR2 from the germline V gene are SEHNR and FQNEAQ (reference sequence). Germline trimming cut 3 bases from V and 5 bases from J; bases unmatched to any gene: 12. This CDR3 reads CASSLNFAGGLAETQYF. In nucleotides, the CDR3 is TGTGCCAGCAGCTTGAATTTTGCGGGGGGACTAGCGGAGACCCAGTACTTC.

V and J are TRBV29-1 and TRBJ2-1; no clear D. V was trimmed by 4 bases and J by 0 bases, leaving 7 bases between them. In germline, CDR1 is SQVTM, CDR2 ANQGSEA. CDR3 size: 13 residues. The CDR3: CSVARSSYNEQFF. The CDR3 DNA reads as TGCAGCGTTGCCAGGAGCTCCTACAATGAGCAGTTCTTC.

V is TRBV6-1 and J is TRBJ1-1; TRBD1 agrees at 7 bases. V lost 6 bases, J lost 4 bases, and 11 bases stayed unmatched. The CDR3 is 15 amino acids. Germline CDR1 reads MNHNS; CDR2 reads SASEGT. The CDR3 bases are TGTGCCAGCAGCGAAAAGACAGGGTTGGCCACTGAAGCTTTCTTT. It translates to CASSEKTGLATEAFF.

The chain joins TRBV5-1 to TRBJ2-2; the match to TRBD1 covers 8 bases. There are 14 residues in the CDR3. The V gene end was trimmed by 7 bases and the J gene end by 2 bases; junction bases not matched to a gene: 4. Germline CDR1 SGHRS, CDR2 YFSETQ. The CDR3 spells CASWGQVNTGELFF. CDR3 DNA sequence: TGCGCCAGCTGGGGACAGGTCAACACCGGGGAGCTGTTTTTT. The full variable domain, in which reference TRBV5-1 and TRBJ2-2 provide the parts outside the CDR3, is KAGVTQTPRYLIKTRGQQVTLSCSPISGHRSVSWYQQTPGQGLQFLFEYFSETQRNKGNFPGRFSGRQFSNSRSEMNVSTLELGDSALYLCASWGQVNTGELFFGEGSRLTVL.

J is TRBJ2-5 and V is TRBV5-1; tentative D call: TRBD2 (5 bases). Germline V gives CDR1 SGHRS, CDR2 YFSETQ. CDR3 length: 15 residues. V lost 2 bases and J lost 5, with 16 bases in between. CDR3 DNA sequence: TGCGCCAGCAGCTTTACCAACGGGGAATTGGAGACCCAGTACTTC. Residues: CASSFTNGELETQYF.

This rearrangement joins TRBV25-1 to TRBJ2-7, with D possibly TRBD2 on 5 matching bases. The V gene's germline CDR1 is MGHDK and CDR2 SYGVNS. CDR3 length: 14 residues. The V gene lost 3 bases and the J gene lost 6 bases, with 15 bases spanning the gap. The CDR3 here is CASSDTGVWGEQYF. For the CDR3, the DNA is TGTGCCAGCAGTGATACCGGGGTTTGGGGCGAGCAGTACTTC.

V usage is TRBV14 and J usage is TRBJ2-5; D is ambiguous. CDR1 and CDR2 from the germline V gene are SGHDN and FVKESK. The CDR3 is made up of 11 amino acids. Trimming took 3 bases from V and 5 from J, leaving 4 bases between them. The CDR3 DNA is TGTGCCAGCAGCCATACCGAGACCCAGTACTTC. This codes for CASSHTETQYF.

The rearrangement links TRBV6-1 to TRBJ1-1; 9 bases line up with TRBD1. Trimming removed 8 bases from V and 5 bases from J; junction bases left unmatched: 12. The CDR3 spans 15 residues. Germline lookup yields CDR1 MNHNS and CDR2 SASEGT. CDR3: CASEDNRGLGTEAFF. The CDR3 nucleotides read TGTGCCAGCGAGGATAACAGGGGGCTAGGGACTGAAGCTTTCTTT.

The chain joins TRBV19 to TRBJ2-3; 12 bases map to TRBD1. The CDR3 loop spans 15 amino acids. Germline V gives CDR1 LNHDA, CDR2 SQIVND (reference sequence). V lost 7 bases and J lost 7; bases outside the gene matches: 9. Written as DNA, the CDR3 is TGTGCCAGTATGGTAGGGACAGGGGGCTTAAATACGCAGTATTTT. Translated, it gives CASMVGTGGLNTQYF.

This rearrangement joins TRBV29-1 to TRBJ1-4, with a tentative D call TRBD1 (5 bases). Germline V gene lookup returns CDR1 SQVTM and CDR2 ANQGSEA. Trimming stripped 6 bases from V and 4 bases from J, with 15 bases between. The CDR3 length is 14 residues. CDR3 DNA: TGCAGCGTCGTGGGGCAGGGAGTTAATGAAAAACTGTTTTTT. Encoded protein: CSVVGQGVNEKLFF.

This clone occurred a few times. The gene calls are TRBV2 and TRBJ2-3; D tentatively fits TRBD1 or TRBD2 (5 bases each). This CDR3 region has 16 residues. V lost 1 base to trimming and J lost 0 bases, with 11 bases between them. The germline V gene encodes CDR1 SNHLY and CDR2 FYNNEI. CDR3 in DNA: TGTGCCAGCAGTGAAGGGCCGGGACGTAGCACAGATACGCAGTATTTT. Protein: CASSEGPGRSTDTQYF.

CDR3 DNA sequence: TGTGCCAGCAGTTTATCGGGTGGCAGGAACTCCTACGAGCAGTACTTC. It yields the protein CASSLSGGRNSYEQYF. The rearrangement uses TRBV27 and TRBJ2-7; D is ambiguous. CDR3 length equals 16 residues. Germline-derived CDR1 and CDR2 are MNHEY and SMNVEV (reference sequence). V lost 0 bases and J lost 0, with 12 bases in between.

This chain links TRBV4-1 with TRBJ2-7; 7 bases align to TRBD1. The V gene end was trimmed by 1 base and the J gene end by 1 base; junction bases not matched to a gene: 13. Germline lookup yields CDR1 MGHRA and CDR2 YSYEKL. This CDR3 comprises 18 residues. CDR3 DNA sequence: TGCGCCAGCAGCCAAGGGTGGCTGGTAGGGGGCGAGTCCTACGAGCAGTACTTC. This codes for CASSQGWLVGGESYEQYF.

This clone was detected once. DNA of the CDR3: TGTGCCACCAGCAGAGATCGGAGCAGGCGAAGGCTGTATTTT. It specifies CATSRDRSRRRLYF. The chain uses TRBV15 and TRBJ2-3, with D hard to call. The germline V and J ends were trimmed by 0 bases and 14 bases, with 18 bases remaining between them. The CDR3 has 14 amino acids. Germline V gives CDR1 LNHNV, CDR2 YYDKDF (reference sequence). The variable domain in full, with the rest retrieved from reference TRBV15 and TRBJ2-3, is DAMVIQNPRYQVTQFGKPVTLSCSQTLNHNVMYWYQQKSSQAPKLLFHYYDKDFNNEADTPDNFQSRRPNTSFCFLDIRSPGLGDTAMYLCATSRDRSRRRLYFGPGTRLTVL.

This sequence joins TRBV6-6 and TRBJ2-7; TRBD2 agrees at 11 bases. V dropped 6 bases and J dropped 2; count of bases not matched to a gene: 6. There are 15 residues in the CDR3. Germline loops: CDR1 MNHNY, CDR2 SVGAGI (reference sequence). In nucleotides, the CDR3 is TGTGCCAGCAGAACCCGTAGCGGGAGGGCCTACGAGCAGTACTTC. Protein product: CASRTRSGRAYEQYF.